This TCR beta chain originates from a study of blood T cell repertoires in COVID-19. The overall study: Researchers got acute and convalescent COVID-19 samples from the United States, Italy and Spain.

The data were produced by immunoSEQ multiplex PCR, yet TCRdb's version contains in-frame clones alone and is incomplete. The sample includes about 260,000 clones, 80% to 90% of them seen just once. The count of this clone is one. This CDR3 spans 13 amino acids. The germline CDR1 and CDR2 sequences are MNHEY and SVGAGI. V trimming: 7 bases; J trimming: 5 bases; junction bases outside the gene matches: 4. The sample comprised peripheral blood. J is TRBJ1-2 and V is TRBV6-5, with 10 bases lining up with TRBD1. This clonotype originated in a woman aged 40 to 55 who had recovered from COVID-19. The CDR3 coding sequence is TGTGCCAGCACCCGGGACAGGGGATATGGCTACACCTTC. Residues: CASTRDRGYGYTF.